Given below is one T cell receptor beta chain in context. The data belong to a study of blood T cell repertoires in COVID-19. The wider study: Nucleic acid was either cDNA or gDNA, and it came from T cells, B-cell-depleted T cells, or PBMCs.

Individuals drawn from 24 US areas were roughly 18 to 95 years old. The germline CDR1 and CDR2 sequences are SGHVS and FNYEAQ. The V and J ends lost 6 bases and 5 bases, in that order; junction bases with no gene match: 14. The CDR3 is 16 residues long. The authors' processing: Estimated nucleated cell counts came from reference gene primer amplification. Clones were sequenced by immunoSEQ multiplex PCR, and TCRdb holds only the in-frame ones, with some missing. D and trimming were read from the DNA, whereas the V and J calls and clone size are those reported in that table. Counted here are just over 300,000 clones, 86% occurring once; the ten biggest clones make up about 4.1%.

This TCR was sampled from a man in his thirties or forties who had recovered from COVID-19. The chain employs TRBV7-6 and TRBJ2-5; the match to TRBD1 covers 8 bases. The sample was PBMCs or T cells enriched from blood (not recorded which). The CDR3 here is CASRGPGGVGDETQYF. The CDR3 DNA follows: TGTGCCAGCAGGGGCCCAGGGGGCGTAGGTGACGAGACCCAGTACTTC.